The present T cell receptor beta chain was sequenced within a study of blood T cell repertoires in COVID-19. TCRdb's copy holds only in-frame clones and misses some; the assay was immunoSEQ multiplex PCR. This table holds about 190,000 clones, approximately 86% found once. Sequencing input: peripheral blood. The source is a woman aged 25 to 39 with active or convalescent COVID-19.

CDR3 nucleotides: TGTGCCAGCAGCCCCGGGACAGGGGGCCTGGATAACTATGGCTACACCTTC. Protein sequence: CASSPGTGGLDNYGYTF. The chain is built from TRBV13 and TRBJ1-2; TRBD1 aligns across 12 bases. The CDR3 loop spans 17 amino acids. CDR1 PRHDT and CDR2 FYEKMQ come from the germline V gene (reference sequence). The V gene end was trimmed by 5 bases and the J gene end by 1 base; junction bases not matched to a gene: 8.